Listed below are T cell receptor beta chains from one sample, sequenced in a study of siplizumab effects on memory and regulatory T cells. Produced via immunoSEQ multiplex PCR; TCRdb's table is partial and in-frame only. The sample has roughly 120,000 clones; around 90% are singletons. The sample taken for sequencing was CD4+ T cells sorted from blood. Receptors were obtained from a human donor in good health. CDR3s include the opening cysteine and the closing phenylalanine or tryptophan. D genes are given only for firm matches. Expanded clones get a size class; other rows say once, few or many, or leave the size out.

TRBV5-4	NA	NA	TRBJ1-2	TGTGCCACCCTAAATCGGGTTAACTATGGCTACACCTTC	CATLNRVNYGYTF
TRBV5-4	NA	NA	TRBJ2-7	TGTGCCAGCAGCTCGCCCGGGACAACCCAAAACGAGCAGTACTTC	CASSSPGTTQNEQYF
TRBV9	NA	NA	TRBJ2-5	TGTGCCAGCACCAAGGGGCAGGGGAGGGTTGAGACCCAGTACTTC	CASTKGQGRVETQYF
TRBV11-2	NA	NA	TRBJ2-1	TGTGCCAGCAGTTCCGGCCGGGACGGGCAGTTCTTC	CASSSGRDGQFF
TRBV29-1	TRBD1	NA	TRBJ2-7	TGCAGCGTCGCCTTGGACAGGGGACGCGAGCAGTACTTC	CSVALDRGREQYF
TRBV5-4	NA	NA	TRBJ2-2	TGTGCCAGCAGCCCAAGACAGGCCCTGAACACCGGGGAGCTGTTTTTT	CASSPRQALNTGELFF
TRBV9	TRBD2	NA	TRBJ2-3	TGTGCCAGCAGCGTCAGTGGTGGACTAGCGGGGGGCACAGATACGCAGTATTTT	CASSVSGGLAGGTDTQYF
TRBV5-4	TRBD1	NA	TRBJ1-1	TGTGCTAGCAGTCAAAGACAGGGGAGCACTGAAGCTTTCTTT	CASSQRQGSTEAFF
TRBV19	TRBD1	NA	TRBJ1-1	TGTGCCAGTAGTATTTTACCGACAGGGGAGACTGAAGCTTTCTTT	CASSILPTGETEAFF
TRBV19	TRBD1	NA	TRBJ1-5	TGTGCCAGTAGTATAGATGGGACAGGGCATAGCAATCAGCCCCAGCATTTT	CASSIDGTGHSNQPQHF
TRBV11-3	TRBD2	NA	TRBJ2-5	TGTGCCAGCAGCTCGCCCCCGGGACTAGCGGGGCCCCAAGAGACCCAGTACTTC	CASSSPPGLAGPQETQYF
TRBV2	TRBD2	NA	TRBJ2-1	TGTGCCAGCAGTCCCCTAGCGGGCCACAGGTTCTTC	CASSPLAGHRFF
TRBV5-6	TRBD1	NA	TRBJ2-5	TGTGCCAGCAGCTTGGGGAGCAGGGGGGAGACCCAGTACTTC	CASSLGSRGETQYF
TRBV19	NA	NA	TRBJ1-1	TGTGCCAGTAGTATAGACGGGAGCTTAGGAGCTTTCTTT	CASSIDGSLGAFF
TRBV6-1	NA	NA	TRBJ1-5	TGTGCCAGTGGGACGGCCCTCCTTTTCAATCAGCCCCAGCATTTT	CASGTALLFNQPQHF
TRBV27	NA	NA	TRBJ2-1	TGTGCCAGCAGCATCCTAGGGTGGACAAATGAGCAGTTCTTC	CASSILGWTNEQFF
TRBV7-2	NA	NA	TRBJ1-2	TGTGCCAGCAGTCAATCTATGAGCTACACCTTC	CASSQSMSYTF
TRBV5-1	NA	NA	TRBJ2-7	TGCGCCAGCAGCTTGAGGGCAGCGGAGCAGTACTTC	CASSLRAAEQYF
TRBV14	NA	NA	TRBJ1-1	TGTGCCAGCAGCCAAGCTCTGGGAACAGGGACGGACACTGAAGCTTTCTTT	CASSQALGTGTDTEAFF
TRBV5-1	NA	NA	TRBJ1-1	TGCGCCAGCAGCTTGGGGGGCATGAACACTGAAGCTTTCTTT	CASSLGGMNTEAFF
TRBV18	TRBD1	NA	TRBJ2-7	TGTGCCAGCTCACCCGGGACAGCAGACTACGAGCAGTACTTC	CASSPGTADYEQYF
TRBV6-5	NA	once	TRBJ2-3	TGTGCCAGCGGGAGGCCAGATACGCAGTATTTT	CASGRPDTQYF
TRBV19	TRBD2	NA	TRBJ2-1	TGTGCCAGTAGGACTAGCGGGGGGGCCCGGGGTGGTGAGCAGTTCTTC	CASRTSGGARGGEQFF
TRBV28	NA	NA	TRBJ2-6	TGTGCCAGCAGTTTTGCTGTATATCAGTCTGGGGCCAACGTCCTGACTTTC	CASSFAVYQSGANVLTF
TRBV9	TRBD2	once	TRBJ2-7	TGTGCCAGCAGCGTAGCGGCGGGAGCCTACGAGCAGTACTTC	CASSVAAGAYEQYF
TRBV11-1	NA	NA	TRBJ1-5	TGTGCCAGCAGCTCCGAAGAAAATCAGCCCCAGCATTTT	CASSSEENQPQHF
TRBV5-1	TRBD2	NA	TRBJ2-1	TGCGCCAGCAGCTCCCAAGCGGGAGGGCCGAGAAATGAGCAGTTCTTC	CASSSQAGGPRNEQFF
TRBV29-1	TRBD1	NA	TRBJ1-2	TGCAGCGTGCATAACAGGGGAGAGGAGTATGGCTACACCTTC	CSVHNRGEEYGYTF
TRBV6-1	NA	NA	TRBJ1-2	TGTGCCAGCGTGCGGGGGGCGATAAATGACTATGGCTACACCTTC	CASVRGAINDYGYTF
TRBV10-3	NA	NA	TRBJ2-5	TGTGCCATCAGTGAGTCGACAGCCGCAGTAGTCAGAGAGACCCAGTACTTC	CAISESTAAVVRETQYF
TRBV5-1	NA	NA	TRBJ1-3	TGCGCCAGCAGCTTGACGGGTGGAAACACCATATATTTT	CASSLTGGNTIYF
TRBV27	NA	NA	TRBJ2-3	TGTGCCAGCAGTGGTCAAATGGGACTCCGAACGGGTGATACGCAGTATTTT	CASSGQMGLRTGDTQYF